A single sample gave rise to the 15 T cell receptor beta chains below, sequenced in a study of blood T cell repertoires in COVID-19. The method was immunoSEQ multiplex PCR; TCRdb's version includes in-frame clones alone and lacks a portion of them. Of 250,000 or so clones in the sample, over 80% were seen once. Sequenced input: peripheral blood. The receptors stem from a middle-aged woman who had recovered from COVID-19.

The V gene is TRBV3-1 (or the pseudogene TRBV3-2), the J gene TRBJ2-1; TRBD2 is a possible D gene (6 bases). V lost 3 bases, J lost 1 base, and 10 bases lay in between. The CDR3 contains 15 residues. Germline V gene data show CDR1 as LGHDT and CDR2 as YNNKEL (reference sequence). The CDR3 coding sequence is TGTGCCAGCAGCCAGTGGGGGGAATCCTACAATGAGCAGTTCTTC. Translated: CASSQWGESYNEQFF.

The V gene is TRBV5-1, the J gene TRBJ2-5, with D possibly TRBD1 on 6 matching bases. Per germline, CDR1 SGHRS and CDR2 YFSETQ. The V gene lost 4 bases and the J gene lost 2 bases, with 12 bases spanning the gap. The CDR3 runs to 14 residues. The CDR3 is CASSRQGTQETQYF. The CDR3 coding sequence is TGCGCCAGCAGCCGGCAGGGGACGCAAGAGACCCAGTACTTC. Combining the CDR3 with reference TRBV5-1 and TRBJ2-5 gives the whole variable domain KAGVTQTPRYLIKTRGQQVTLSCSPISGHRSVSWYQQTPGQGLQFLFEYFSETQRNKGNFPGRFSGRQFSNSRSEMNVSTLELGDSALYLCASSRQGTQETQYFGPGTRLLVL.

The chain couples TRBV12-5 to TRBJ1-2; D gene ambiguous. Deletions cut 4 bases from V and 2 bases from J, with 8 bases between. This CDR3 has 13 residues. Per germline, CDR1 LGHNT and CDR2 FRNRAP. CDR3 nucleotides: TGTGCTAGTGGTTGGTCCGGGAACTATGGCTACACCTTC. Its protein is CASGWSGNYGYTF. Full variable domain (missing parts from reference TRBV12-5 and TRBJ1-2): DARVTQTPRHKVTEMGQEVTMRCQPILGHNTVFWYRQTMMQGLELLAYFRNRAPLDDSGMPKDRFSAEMPDATLATLKIQPSEPRDSAVYFCASGWSGNYGYTFGSGTRLTVV.

The gene calls are TRBV11-3 and TRBJ2-1, with 7 bases aligning to TRBD1. Germline assignment: CDR1 SGHNT and CDR2 YENEEA. There are 13 residues in the CDR3. V was pared by 3 bases and J by 7 bases, with 3 bases of the junction left unmatched. The CDR3 DNA reads as TGTGCCAGCAGCTTGACAGGGTTAAATGAGCAGTTCTTC. Translated, it gives CASSLTGLNEQFF.

This clone has a single count. This chain joins TRBV6-4 and TRBJ2-1; no clear D gene. Trimming pared 5 bases from V and 3 bases from J, leaving 5 bases between. Germline V gene data show CDR1 as MRHNA and CDR2 as SNTAGT. This CDR3 contains 12 residues. The CDR3 region has the DNA TGTGCCAGCAGTAACAACTACAATGAGCAGTTCTTC. Translated: CASSNNYNEQFF.

The V gene is TRBV12-3 or TRBV12-4, the J gene TRBJ1-6, with D uncertain. Deletions cut 5 bases from V and 9 bases from J, with 5 bases between. CDR3 size: 11 residues. The CDR3 sequence is CASSRGSPLHF. The CDR3 DNA reads TGTGCCAGCAGTCGGGGTTCACCCCTCCACTTT.

This sequence joins TRBV4-2 and TRBJ2-1; D is perhaps TRBD1 (6 bases). CDR3 length: 18 amino acids. Trimming took off 0 bases at V and 8 bases at J, with 23 bases between the two ends. The germline CDR1 and CDR2 sequences are LGHNA and YNFKEQ. The chain's CDR3 is CASSQDPLGRDTRHEQFF. Written as DNA, the CDR3 is TGTGCCAGCAGCCAAGATCCGCTGGGTCGGGACACCAGGCATGAGCAGTTCTTC.

There are a few counts of this clone. The CDR3 DNA sequence: TGTGCCAGCAGCGCACAGGCTACCAACACTGAAGCTTTCTTT. This gives the protein CASSAQATNTEAFF. This chain links TRBV9 with TRBJ1-1; tentatively, D is TRBD1 (5 bases). Germline V gene sequence: CDR1 SGDLS, CDR2 YYNGEE. V gave up 3 bases and J gave up 2 bases, with 11 bases separating them. CDR3 length: 14 amino acids.

This chain links TRBV19 with TRBJ1-2; D is perhaps TRBD1 (6 bases). Trimming stripped 4 bases from V and 8 bases from J, with 17 bases between. The length of the CDR3 is 14 residues. Germline V gene lookup returns CDR1 LNHDA and CDR2 SQIVND (reference sequence). CDR3 residues: CASSTGTTTGGYTF. The CDR3 coding sequence is TGTGCCAGTAGTACCGGGACCACAACAGGGGGCTACACCTTC.

The chain joins TRBV11-2 to TRBJ1-3; D gene uncertain. The germline V gene encodes CDR1 SGHAT and CDR2 FQNNGV. Trimming cost V 2 bases and J 2 bases, with 13 bases left between them. This CDR3 region has 16 residues. The CDR3 nucleotides read TGTGCCAGCAGCTTATCACCGTGGAGGGCTGGAAACACCATATATTTT. This sequence encodes CASSLSPWRAGNTIYF.

This clone appeared many times. The same CDR3 is also encoded by other DNA sequences in this sample. V is TRBV5-1 and J is TRBJ1-1; 9 bases match TRBD1. V dropped 3 bases and J dropped 4; count of bases not matched to a gene: 4. The CDR3 runs to 14 residues. CDR1 SGHRS and CDR2 YFSETQ come from the germline V gene. The CDR3 DNA follows: TGCGCCAGCAGCTCACAGGGGGCAGGCACTGAAGCTTTCTTT. It translates to CASSSQGAGTEAFF.

This chain connects TRBV2 to TRBJ2-1; 7 bases fit TRBD1. The germline gives CDR1 SNHLY, CDR2 FYNNEI. V lost 6 bases and J lost 13; bases outside the gene matches: 9. The CDR3 extends over 12 amino acids. The CDR3 is CASSELPGGQFF. The CDR3 bases are TGTGCCAGCAGCGAACTACCAGGGGGTCAGTTCTTC.

The chain couples TRBV29-1 to TRBJ2-4, with 7 bases identical to TRBD2. Germline V CDR1 and CDR2: SQVTM, ANQGSEA. J gave up 6 bases and V 3 bases, and 2 bases lay outside the gene matches. This CDR3 contains 12 residues. The chain's CDR3 is CSVEGRGNIQYF. The CDR3 DNA is TGCAGCGTTGAGGGGAGGGGAAACATTCAGTACTTC.

The rearrangement links TRBV15 to TRBJ2-7; 9 positions agree with TRBD2. CDR1 is LNHNV and CDR2 is YYDKDF in the germline V gene (reference sequence). This CDR3 is 14 amino acids long. Losses at the gene ends were 1 base for V and 3 bases for J; bases not matched to a gene: 1. This CDR3 reads CATSRGSGGYEQYF. DNA for the CDR3: TGTGCCACCAGCAGAGGTAGCGGGGGCTACGAGCAGTACTTC.

V gene TRBV7-9 combines with J gene TRBJ1-5, with D unresolved. The germline gives CDR1 SEHNR, CDR2 FQNEAQ (reference sequence). The CDR3 is 15 amino acids. The germline V and J ends were trimmed by 3 bases and 0 bases, with 9 bases remaining between them. The CDR3 loop reads CASSFGEYSNQPQHF. The CDR3 region has the DNA TGTGCCAGCAGCTTTGGAGAGTATAGCAATCAGCCCCAGCATTTT.